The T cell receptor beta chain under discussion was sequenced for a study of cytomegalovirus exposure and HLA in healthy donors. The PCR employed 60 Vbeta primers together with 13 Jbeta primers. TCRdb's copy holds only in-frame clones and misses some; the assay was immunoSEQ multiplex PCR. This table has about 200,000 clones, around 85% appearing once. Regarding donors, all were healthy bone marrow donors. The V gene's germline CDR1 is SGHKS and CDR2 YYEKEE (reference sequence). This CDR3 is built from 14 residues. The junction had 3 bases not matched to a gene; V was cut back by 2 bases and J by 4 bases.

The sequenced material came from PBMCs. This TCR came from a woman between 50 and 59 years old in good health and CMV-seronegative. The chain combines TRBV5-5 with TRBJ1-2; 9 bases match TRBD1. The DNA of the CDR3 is TGTGCCAGCAGCTTTGACAGGGGGACCTATGGCTACACCTTC. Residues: CASSFDRGTYGYTF.